This T cell receptor (beta chain) was sequenced in a study of shared clonotypes between healthy human individuals. The V end was cut by 3 bases, the J end by 5 bases, with 8 bases between. The CDR3 is made up of 13 amino acids. Germline assignment: CDR1 WNHNN and CDR2 SYGVQD (reference sequence). Only in-frame clones appear in the TCRdb table, and some are missing; sequencing was by immunoSEQ multiplex PCR. The sample holds approximately 1.4 million clones, 95% to 99% seen once. Sequencing was performed on naive CD4+ T cells sorted from blood. Subset indicated: CD45RA+ positively selected. The receptor was derived from a man in his thirties or forties in good health. V usage is TRBV10-1 and J usage is TRBJ1-5; no firm D call. The CDR3 coding sequence is TGCGCCAGCAGTGACCGGGTTGATCAGCCCCAGCATTTT. It specifies CASSDRVDQPQHF.